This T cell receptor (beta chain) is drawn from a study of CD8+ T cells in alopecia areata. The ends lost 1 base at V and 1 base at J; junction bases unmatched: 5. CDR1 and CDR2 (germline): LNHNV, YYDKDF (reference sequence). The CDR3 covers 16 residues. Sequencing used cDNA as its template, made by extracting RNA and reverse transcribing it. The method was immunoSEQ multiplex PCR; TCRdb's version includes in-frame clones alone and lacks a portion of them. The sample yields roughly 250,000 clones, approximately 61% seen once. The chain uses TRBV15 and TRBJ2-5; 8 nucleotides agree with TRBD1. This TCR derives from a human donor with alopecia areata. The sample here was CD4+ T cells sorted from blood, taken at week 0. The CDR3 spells CATSRAPGQGQETQYF. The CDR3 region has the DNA TGTGCCACCAGCAGAGCCCCTGGACAGGGCCAAGAGACCCAGTACTTC.